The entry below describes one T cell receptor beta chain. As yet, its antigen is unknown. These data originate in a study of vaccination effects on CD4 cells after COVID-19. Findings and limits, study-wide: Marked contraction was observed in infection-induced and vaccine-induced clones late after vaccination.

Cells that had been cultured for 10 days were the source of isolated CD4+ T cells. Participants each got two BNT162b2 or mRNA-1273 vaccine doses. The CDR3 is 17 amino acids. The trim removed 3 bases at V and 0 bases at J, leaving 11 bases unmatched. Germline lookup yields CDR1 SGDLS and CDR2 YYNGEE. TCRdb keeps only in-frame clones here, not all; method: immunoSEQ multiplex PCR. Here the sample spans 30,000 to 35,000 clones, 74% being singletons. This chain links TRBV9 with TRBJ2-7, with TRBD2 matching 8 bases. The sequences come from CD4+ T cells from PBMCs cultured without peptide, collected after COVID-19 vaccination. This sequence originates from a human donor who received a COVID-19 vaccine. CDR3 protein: CASSASPSGPSSYEQYF. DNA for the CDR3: TGTGCCAGCAGCGCCTCTCCTAGCGGGCCAAGCTCCTACGAGCAGTACTTC.